This T cell receptor (beta chain) originates from a study of PD-1 blockade in classical Hodgkin lymphoma. Worth noting for this clone: Its antigen is still unknown.

Findings and caveats of the study: Those achieving complete response showed baseline diversity like newly diagnosed patients. Possibly reflecting disease activity or prior therapy, repertoire differences have causes that remain undefined.

Time point defined: cycle 4 day 1 (C4D1), after 5 to 7 weeks of nivolumab. There was relapse after autologous stem cell transplantation in every patient, and there was variation in brentuximab vedotin exposure. V was pared by 0 bases and J by 7 bases, with 16 bases between. Germline CDR1 reads GTSNPN; CDR2 reads SVGIG (reference sequence). The CDR3 length is 15 residues. Assay: immunoSEQ multiplex PCR; the TCRdb copy retains only in-frame clones and omits some. The top ten hold under 20% of the sample, which has about 47,000 clones, around 80% seen once. The genes are TRBV30 and TRBJ2-1; perhaps TRBD2 as D (6 bases). The specimen comprised peripheral blood mononuclear cells (PBMCs), sampled before the fourth cycle of nivolumab. The sequence was obtained from a human donor with classical Hodgkin lymphoma. CDR3 loop: CAWSVLFGEVNEQFF. DNA for the CDR3: TGTGCCTGGAGTGTACTCTTCGGGGAGGTGAATGAGCAGTTCTTC.